The clone carrying this T cell receptor beta chain was seen many times. The CDR3 has 13 amino acids. V dropped 3 bases and J dropped 10 bases, with 13 bases sitting between them. CDR1 is SGHAT and CDR2 is FQNNGV in the germline V gene. Sequencing started from total RNA isolated from unfractionated whole blood. Each CDR3 protein is one row after TCRdb ran MiXCR on the 5' RACE reads. The sample shows approximately 140,000 distinct CDR3 sequences, 4.1% of them seen only once. The record originates from a study of human T cells and chemical hapten exposure. The sequence derives from a female donor in good health. This sequence joins TRBV11-2 and TRBJ2-1; D might be TRBD2 (5 bases). CDR3 loop: CASSFAPPGEQFF. As DNA, the CDR3 is TGTGCCAGCAGCTTCGCACCCCCGGGAGAGCAGTTCTTC. The complete variable domain, with remaining parts taken from reference TRBV11-2 and TRBJ2-1, reads EAGVAQSPRYKIIEKRQSVAFWCNPISGHATLYWYQQILGQGPKLLIQFQNNGVVDDSQLPKDRFSAERLKGVDSTLKIQPAKLEDSAVYLCASSFAPPGEQFFGPGTRLTVL.